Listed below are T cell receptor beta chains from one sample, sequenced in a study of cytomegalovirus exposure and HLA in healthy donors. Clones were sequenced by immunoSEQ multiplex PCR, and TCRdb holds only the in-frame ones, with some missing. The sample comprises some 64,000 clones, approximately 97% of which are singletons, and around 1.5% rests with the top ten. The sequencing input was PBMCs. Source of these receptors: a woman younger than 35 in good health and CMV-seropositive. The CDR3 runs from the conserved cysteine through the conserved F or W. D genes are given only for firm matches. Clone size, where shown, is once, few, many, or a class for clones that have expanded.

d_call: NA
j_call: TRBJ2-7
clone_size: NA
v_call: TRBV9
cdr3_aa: CASSVGEGTHEQYF
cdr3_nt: TGTGCCAGCAGCGTAGGTGAGGGTACCCACGAGCAGTACTTC

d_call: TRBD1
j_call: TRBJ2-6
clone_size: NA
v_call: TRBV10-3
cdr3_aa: CAISFPGQGASIVPGANVLTF
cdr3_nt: TGTGCCATCAGTTTCCCGGGACAGGGGGCCTCTATCGTCCCTGGGGCCAACGTCCTGACTTTC

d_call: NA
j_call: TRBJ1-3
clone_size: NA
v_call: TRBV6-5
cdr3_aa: CASSPLEVRSATIYF
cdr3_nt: TGTGCCAGCAGCCCATTGGAGGTCCGAAGCGCCACCATATATTTT

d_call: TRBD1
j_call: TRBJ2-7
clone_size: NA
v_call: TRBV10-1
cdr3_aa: CASSPGTGGWNEQYF
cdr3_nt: TGCGCCAGCAGTCCCGGGACAGGGGGCTGGAACGAGCAGTACTTC

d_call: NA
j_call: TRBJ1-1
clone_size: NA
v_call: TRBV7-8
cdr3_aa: CASSLETVTGNTEAFF
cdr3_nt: TGTGCCAGCAGCTTAGAGACGGTGACAGGAAACACTGAAGCTTTCTTT

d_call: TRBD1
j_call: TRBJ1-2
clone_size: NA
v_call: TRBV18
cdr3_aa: CASSPKTGEPSPYGYTF
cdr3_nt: TGTGCCAGCTCACCAAAGACAGGGGAACCCTCCCCCTATGGCTACACCTTC

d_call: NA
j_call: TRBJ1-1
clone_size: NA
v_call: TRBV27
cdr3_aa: CASSLSAGLNTEAFF
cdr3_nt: TGTGCCAGCAGTTTATCGGCTGGCCTGAACACTGAAGCTTTCTTT

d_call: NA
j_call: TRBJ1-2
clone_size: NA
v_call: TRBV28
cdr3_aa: CASSFTGLSYGYTF
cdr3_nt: TGTGCCAGCAGTTTTACAGGGTTATCCTATGGCTACACCTTC

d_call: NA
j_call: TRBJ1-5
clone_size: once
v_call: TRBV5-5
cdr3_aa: CASSLGGYNQPQHF
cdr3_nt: TGTGCCAGCAGCTTGGGAGGGTACAATCAGCCCCAGCATTTT

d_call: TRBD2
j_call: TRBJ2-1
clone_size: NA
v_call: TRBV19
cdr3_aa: CASSTRGPGLAGGNNEQFF
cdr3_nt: TGTGCCAGTAGTACCAGGGGACCGGGACTAGCGGGAGGGAACAATGAGCAGTTCTTC

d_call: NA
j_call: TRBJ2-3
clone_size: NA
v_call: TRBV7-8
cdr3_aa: CASSLGALGWPDTQYF
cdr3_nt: TGTGCCAGCAGCTTAGGGGCACTAGGGTGGCCAGATACGCAGTATTTT

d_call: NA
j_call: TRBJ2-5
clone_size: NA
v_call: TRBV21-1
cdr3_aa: CASSKPNDRGNSTSQETQYF
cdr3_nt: TGTGCCAGCAGCAAACCGAATGACAGGGGGAACTCTACTTCCCAAGAGACCCAGTACTTC

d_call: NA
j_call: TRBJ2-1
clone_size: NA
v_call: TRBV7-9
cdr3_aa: CASSSGTYNEQFF
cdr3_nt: TGTGCCAGCAGCTCCGGGACCTACAATGAGCAGTTCTTC

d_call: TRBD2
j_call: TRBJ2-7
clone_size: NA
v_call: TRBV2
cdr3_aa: CASSASSGKFEQYF
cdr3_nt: TGTGCCAGCAGTGCGTCTAGCGGGAAATTCGAGCAGTACTTC

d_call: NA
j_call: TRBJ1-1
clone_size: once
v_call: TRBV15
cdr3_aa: CATSTTPGDLAFF
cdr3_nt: TGTGCCACCAGCACCACCCCGGGGGACCTTGCTTTCTTT

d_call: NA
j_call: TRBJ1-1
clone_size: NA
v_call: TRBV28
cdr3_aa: CASSFPQWGGTEAFF
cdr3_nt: TGTGCCAGCAGTTTCCCCCAATGGGGCGGCACTGAAGCTTTCTTT

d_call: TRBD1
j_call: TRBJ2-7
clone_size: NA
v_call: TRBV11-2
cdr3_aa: CASSLRIGDSSYEQYF
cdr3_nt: TGTGCCAGCAGCTTAAGGATCGGGGACAGCTCCTACGAGCAGTACTTC

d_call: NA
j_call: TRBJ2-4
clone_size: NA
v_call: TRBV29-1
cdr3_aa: CSVQEVGGNIQYF
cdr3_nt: TGCAGCGTTCAGGAGGTGGGGGGAAACATTCAGTACTTC

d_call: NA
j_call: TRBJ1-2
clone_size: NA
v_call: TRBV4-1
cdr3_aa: CASSQSPQDFSNYGYTF
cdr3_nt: TGCGCCAGCAGCCAAAGCCCTCAGGACTTTTCTAACTATGGCTACACCTTC

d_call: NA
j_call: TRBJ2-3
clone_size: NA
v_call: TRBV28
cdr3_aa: CASSPPTLITDTQYF
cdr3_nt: TGTGCCAGCAGTCCACCTACTTTGATCACAGATACGCAGTATTTT

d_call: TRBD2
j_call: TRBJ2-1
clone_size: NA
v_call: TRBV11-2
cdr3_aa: CASSLEAGGYNEQFF
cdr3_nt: TGTGCCAGCAGCTTAGAAGCGGGAGGTTACAATGAGCAGTTCTTC

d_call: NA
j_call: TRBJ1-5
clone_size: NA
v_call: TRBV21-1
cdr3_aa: CASREAQHF
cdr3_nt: TGTGCCAGCCGAGAGGCCCAGCATTTT

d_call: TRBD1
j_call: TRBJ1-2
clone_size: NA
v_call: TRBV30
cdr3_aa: CAWSGQGAIDGYTF
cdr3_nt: TGTGCCTGGAGTGGACAGGGGGCGATAGATGGCTACACCTTC

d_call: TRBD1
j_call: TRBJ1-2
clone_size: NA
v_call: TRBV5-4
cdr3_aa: CASSQASGTGKHYGYTF
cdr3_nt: TGTGCCAGCAGCCAAGCTTCTGGGACAGGGAAACACTATGGCTACACCTTC

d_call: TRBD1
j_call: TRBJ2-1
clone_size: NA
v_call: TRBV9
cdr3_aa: CASSVEGGGFNEQFF
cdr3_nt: TGTGCCAGCAGCGTCGAAGGGGGCGGATTCAATGAGCAGTTCTTC

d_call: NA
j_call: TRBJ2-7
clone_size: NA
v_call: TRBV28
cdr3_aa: CASSFFVSEQYF
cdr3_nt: TGTGCCAGCAGTTTCTTCGTTTCCGAGCAGTACTTC

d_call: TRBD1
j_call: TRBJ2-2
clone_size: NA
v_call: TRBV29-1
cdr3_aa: CSVQRQGPTRTGELFF
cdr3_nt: TGCAGCGTTCAGAGACAGGGGCCTACGAGGACCGGGGAGCTGTTTTTT

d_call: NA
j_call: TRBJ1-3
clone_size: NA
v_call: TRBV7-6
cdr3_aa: CASGTQGNTIYF
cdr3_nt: TGTGCCAGCGGCACACAGGGAAACACCATATATTTT

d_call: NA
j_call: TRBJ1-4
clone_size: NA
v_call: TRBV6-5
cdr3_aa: CASRRGRPNEKLFF
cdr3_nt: TGTGCCAGCAGGAGAGGGAGACCTAATGAAAAACTGTTTTTT

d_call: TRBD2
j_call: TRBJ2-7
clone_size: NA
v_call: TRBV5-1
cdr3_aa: CASSGKTSGRHHEQYF
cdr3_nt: TGCGCCAGCAGCGGAAAGACTAGCGGGAGACATCACGAGCAGTACTTC

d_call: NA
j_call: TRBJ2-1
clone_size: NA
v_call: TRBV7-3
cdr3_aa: CASSLMSGYNEQFF
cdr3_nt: TGTGCCAGCAGCTTAATGTCAGGATACAATGAGCAGTTCTTC

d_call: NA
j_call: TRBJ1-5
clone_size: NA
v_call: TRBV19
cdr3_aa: CASSMTTGAGQPQHF
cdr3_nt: TGTGCCAGTAGTATGACGACAGGAGCCGGCCAGCCCCAGCATTTT

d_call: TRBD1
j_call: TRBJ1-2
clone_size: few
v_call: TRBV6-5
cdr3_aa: CASSPQTGDGYTF
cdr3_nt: TGTGCCAGCAGCCCGCAGACAGGGGACGGCTACACCTTC

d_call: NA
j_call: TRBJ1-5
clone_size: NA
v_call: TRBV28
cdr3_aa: CASSPAASNQPQHF
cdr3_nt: TGTGCCAGCAGTCCAGCGGCTAGCAATCAGCCCCAGCATTTT

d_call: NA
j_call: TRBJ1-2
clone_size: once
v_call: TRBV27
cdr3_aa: CASSSRSTAGDYGYTF
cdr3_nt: TGTGCCAGCAGTTCCCGGTCGACTGCGGGGGACTATGGCTACACCTTC

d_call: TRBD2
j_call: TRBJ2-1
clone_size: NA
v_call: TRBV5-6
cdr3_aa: CASSYGTSGIYNEQFF
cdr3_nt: TGTGCCAGCAGCTATGGGACTAGCGGGATCTACAATGAGCAGTTCTTC

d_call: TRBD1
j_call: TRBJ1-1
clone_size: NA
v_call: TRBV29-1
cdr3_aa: CSVTTGGGNTEAFF
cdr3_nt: TGCAGCGTTACGACAGGGGGCGGGAACACTGAAGCTTTCTTT

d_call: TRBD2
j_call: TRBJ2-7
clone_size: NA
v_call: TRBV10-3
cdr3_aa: CAIRPSGFSYEQYF
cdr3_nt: TGTGCCATCAGGCCTAGCGGGTTCTCCTACGAGCAGTACTTC

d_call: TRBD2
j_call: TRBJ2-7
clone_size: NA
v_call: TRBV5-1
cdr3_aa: CASTLSPSGGYEQYF
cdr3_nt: TGCGCCAGCACCTTGTCCCCTAGCGGGGGTTACGAGCAGTACTTC

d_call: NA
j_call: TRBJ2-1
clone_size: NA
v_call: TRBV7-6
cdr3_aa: CASSLYSYNEQFF
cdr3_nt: TGTGCCAGCAGCCTGTACTCCTACAATGAGCAGTTCTTC

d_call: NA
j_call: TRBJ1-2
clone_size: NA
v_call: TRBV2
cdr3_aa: CASTGTTSYGYTF
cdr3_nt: TGTGCCAGCACAGGGACGACTAGCTATGGCTACACCTTC

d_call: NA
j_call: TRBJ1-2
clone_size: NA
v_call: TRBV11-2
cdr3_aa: CASTSYRHGQSGYGYTF
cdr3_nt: TGTGCCAGCACGTCATATCGGCATGGACAGTCCGGTTATGGCTACACCTTC

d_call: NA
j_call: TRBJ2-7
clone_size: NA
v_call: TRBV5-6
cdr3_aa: CASSATYRDEQYF
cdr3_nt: TGTGCCAGCAGCGCCACCTACAGGGACGAGCAGTACTTC

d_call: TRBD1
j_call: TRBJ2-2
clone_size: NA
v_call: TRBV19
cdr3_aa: CASSEGQGNTGELFF
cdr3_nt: TGTGCCAGTAGTGAGGGACAGGGTAACACCGGGGAGCTGTTTTTT

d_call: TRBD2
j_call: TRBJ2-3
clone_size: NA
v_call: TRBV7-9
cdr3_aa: CASSLPGGNTDTQYF
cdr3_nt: TGTGCCAGCAGCTTACCGGGGGGGAACACAGATACGCAGTATTTT

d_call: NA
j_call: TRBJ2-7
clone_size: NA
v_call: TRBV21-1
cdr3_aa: CASRTSGRPGSYEQYF
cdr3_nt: TGTGCCAGCCGGACTAGCGGGAGGCCCGGCTCCTACGAGCAGTACTTC

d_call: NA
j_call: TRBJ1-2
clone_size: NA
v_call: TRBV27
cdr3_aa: CASSQRQQNYGYTF
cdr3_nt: TGTGCCAGCAGCCAAAGACAGCAAAACTATGGCTACACCTTC

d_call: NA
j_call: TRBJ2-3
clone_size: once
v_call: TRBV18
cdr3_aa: CASSPFQGTTTDTQYF
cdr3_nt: TGTGCCAGCTCACCATTCCAGGGAACTACCACAGATACGCAGTATTTT

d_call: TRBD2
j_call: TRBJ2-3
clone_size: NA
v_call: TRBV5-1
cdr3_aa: CASSTLSGLGLSTDTQYF
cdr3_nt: TGCGCCAGCAGCACCTTGTCGGGACTAGGTCTTAGCACAGATACGCAGTATTTT

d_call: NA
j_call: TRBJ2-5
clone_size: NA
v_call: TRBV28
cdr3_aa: CASIPGEDFQETQYF
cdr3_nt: TGTGCCAGCATCCCCGGGGAGGACTTCCAAGAGACCCAGTACTTC